This TCR beta chain was identified in a study of cytomegalovirus exposure and HLA in healthy donors. CDR3 size: 16 residues. Germline V CDR1 and CDR2: MNHEY, SMNVEV (reference sequence). The V segment lost 2 bases and the J segment 7 bases; nucleotides outside the gene matches: 9. This clone occurred once. Antigen specificity is unknown. Whole-study results and caveats: One later analysis, an examination of the 120 or so validation repertoires, found that first-cohort TCR clusters tended to co-occur in them.

Among the 120 or so subjects of the validation cohort, separate from the roughly 670-subject first cohort, were the donors. Produced via immunoSEQ multiplex PCR; TCRdb's table is partial and in-frame only. The data hold approximately 99,000 clones, with about 85% observed a single time. This rearrangement joins TRBV27 to TRBJ1-1; the match to TRBD1 covers 11 bases. This clonotype was sampled from a woman aged 18 to 35 in good health and CMV-seronegative. The sequencing input was PBMCs. The CDR3 bases are TGTGCCAGCAGTTTAACCAGGACAGGGGGCGGGGGTGAAGCTTTCTTT. Amino acid sequence: CASSLTRTGGGGEAFF.